These 19 T cell receptor beta chains originate from one sample sequenced in a study of T cells after yellow fever vaccination (dated by TCRdb to the late 2010s). According to the study, the label for this sample's treatment or condition signals: live attenuated yellow fever vaccine strain. The library was generated by 5' RACE. Instrument used: Illumina HiSeq 2500. TCRdb trimmed the raw reads at Q25, called clones with MiXCR and kept productive beta chains. Here each entry gathers all rows of one CDR3 protein and keeps the most common genes and DNA. A total of hundreds of thousands of distinct CDR3 sequences appear in this sample, around a fifth of them only once. The leading ten clones occupy about 17% of the sample. Sequencing was performed on PBMCs, taken approximately 20 days after the first yellow fever vaccination. These receptor sequences come from a man aged 18 to 29 who received the YFV17D yellow fever vaccine.

This clonotype was counted many times. The gene calls are TRBV7-2 and TRBJ2-7; D may be TRBD2 (6 bases). The germline V gene encodes CDR1 SGHTA and CDR2 FQGNSA. This CDR3 spans 14 amino acids. V shed 5 bases and J shed 5 bases, with 16 bases lying between them. CDR3: CASSLPSGANEQYF. CDR3 sequence (DNA): TGTGCCAGCAGCCTCCCCTCGGGAGCCAACGAGCAGTACTTC. The complete variable domain, with remaining parts taken from reference TRBV7-2 and TRBJ2-7, reads GAGVSQSPSNKVTEKGKDVELRCDPISGHTALYWYRQSLGQGLEFLIYFQGNSAPDKSGLPSDRFSAERTGGSVSTLTIQRTQQEDSAVYLCASSLPSGANEQYFGPGTRLTVT.

The chain uses TRBV19 and TRBJ1-6; possible D gene TRBD1, 6 bases. This CDR3 is 15 amino acids long. Germline loops: CDR1 LNHDA, CDR2 SQIVND (reference sequence). The V end was cut by 7 bases, the J end by 7 bases, with 17 bases between. CDR3 region: CASIPRGGGNSPLHF. The CDR3 DNA sequence: TGTGCCAGTATCCCGAGGGGGGGCGGGAATTCACCCCTCCACTTT.

This clonotype was seen only once. CDR3 in DNA: TGTGCCAGCAGCTTAGGGAGTACAGATCAAGAGACCCAGTACTTC. This sequence encodes CASSLGSTDQETQYF. The chain employs TRBV7-2 and TRBJ2-5; D is unresolved. The V and J ends lost 1 base and 2 bases respectively, with 11 bases between them. Germline loops: CDR1 SGHTA, CDR2 FQGNSA. The CDR3 spans 15 residues.

This clonotype showed up just a few times. J is TRBJ2-3 and V is TRBV4-2; no definite D call. Deletions cut 0 bases from V and 4 bases from J, with 11 bases between. The CDR3 is 15 amino acids. Germline CDR1 LGHNA, CDR2 YNFKEQ. The CDR3, as DNA: TGTGCCAGCAGCCAAGACCCACCCATTCCAGATACGCAGTATTTT. It codes for CASSQDPPIPDTQYF.

This chain links TRBV6-1 with TRBJ2-2; 12 bases are shared with TRBD1. CDR1 and CDR2 from the germline V gene are MNHNS and SASEGT. V lost 6 bases to trimming and J lost 7 bases; unmatched junction nucleotides: 12. The CDR3 consists of 17 residues. CDR3 in amino acids: CASSRPRDRGRIGELFF. CDR3 coding DNA: TGTGCCAGCAGCAGACCAAGGGACAGGGGGCGTATCGGGGAGCTGTTTTTT.

This clonotype was seen a few times. V and J are TRBV6-5 and TRBJ1-1; unclear D gene. CDR3 length equals 12 residues. CDR1 MNHEY and CDR2 SVGAGI come from the germline V gene. Trimming stripped 6 bases from V and 8 bases from J, with 13 bases between. As DNA, the CDR3 is TGTGCCAGCAGACCCTTAGGGTCGGAAGCTTTCTTT. The encoded protein is CASRPLGSEAFF.

The CDR3: CASSQYGGGTDTQYF. CDR3 nucleotide sequence: TGCGCCAGCAGCCAATATGGCGGGGGCACAGATACGCAGTATTTT. The chain links TRBV4-3 to TRBJ2-3, with D possibly TRBD2 on 6 matching bases. The CDR3 extends over 15 amino acids. V lost 2 bases and J lost 1, with 10 bases in between. Per germline, CDR1 LGHNA and CDR2 YSLEER.

A few counts support this clonotype. The chain employs TRBV24-1 and TRBJ1-5; D unresolved. The V end was cut by 6 bases, the J end by 4 bases, with 6 bases between. This CDR3 spans 12 amino acids. Germline V gene sequence: CDR1 KGHDR, CDR2 SFDVKD. The DNA for the CDR3 is TGTGCCACCAGTCATCCGAATCAGCCCCAGCATTTT. Its protein is CATSHPNQPQHF.

DNA of the CDR3: TGTGCCAGCTTAAGCGGGGGATCTCGCGGGGAGCTGTTTTTT. It codes for CASLSGGSRGELFF. This chain joins TRBV7-9 and TRBJ2-2; 8 nucleotides match TRBD2. Trimming removed 8 bases from V and 7 bases from J; junction bases left unmatched: 9. The CDR3 extends over 14 amino acids. Germline-derived CDR1 and CDR2 are SEHNR and FQNEAQ (reference sequence).

This clonotype was recorded once. This chain joins TRBV11-2 and TRBJ2-5; possible D gene TRBD1, 5 bases. The V and J ends lost 8 bases and 2 bases respectively, with 9 bases between them. The length of the CDR3 is 12 residues. Germline loops: CDR1 SGHAT, CDR2 FQNNGV. The CDR3: CASGHGQETQYF. In DNA, the CDR3 is TGTGCCAGCGGACACGGACAAGAGACCCAGTACTTC.

The chain uses TRBV5-4 and TRBJ2-1, with 13 nucleotides matching TRBD2. The CDR3 is 18 residues long. CDR1 and CDR2 from the germline V gene are SGHNT and YYREEE (reference sequence). With 3 bases clipped from V and 1 base from J, the junction kept 7 bases outside the gene matches. The CDR3 nucleotides are TGTGCCAGCAGCTCCGGGACTAGCGGGAAAATGTCCTACAATGAGCAGTTCTTC. Protein product: CASSSGTSGKMSYNEQFF.

This clonotype was recorded a few times. V usage is TRBV5-1 and J usage is TRBJ2-1; 9 nucleotides match TRBD2. V lost 3 bases, J lost 6 bases, and 10 bases stayed unmatched. Germline V gene data show CDR1 as SGHRS and CDR2 as YFSETQ. This CDR3 region has 16 residues. The CDR3 loop reads CASSWASGASPNEQFF. As DNA, the CDR3 is TGCGCCAGCAGCTGGGCTAGCGGGGCCTCCCCCAATGAGCAGTTCTTC.

The gene calls are TRBV9 and TRBJ1-3, with 7 bases identical to TRBD1. The length of the CDR3 is 15 residues. Germline values: CDR1 SGDLS, CDR2 YYNGEE. V shed 2 bases and J 0 bases; nucleotides not matched to a gene: 2. This CDR3 is CASSVGQSSGNTIYF. CDR3 bases: TGTGCCAGCAGCGTGGGACAGAGCTCTGGAAACACCATATATTTT.

The chain is built from TRBV6-6 and TRBJ2-1; D not certain. This CDR3 has 13 residues. Trimming shortened V by 6 bases and J by 6 bases, and 12 bases separated the two germline ends. In germline, CDR1 is MNHNY, CDR2 SVGAGI (reference sequence). The DNA of the CDR3 is TGTGCCAGCAGCCCCACCATTATCAATGAGCAGTTCTTC. As protein: CASSPTIINEQFF.

This rearrangement joins TRBV7-3 to TRBJ2-1, with 8 nucleotides matching TRBD2. J lost 4 bases, V lost 4 bases, and 6 bases had no gene match. Germline V gene lookup returns CDR1 SGHTA and CDR2 FQGTGA. The CDR3 spans 15 residues. The CDR3 sequence: CASSWSGGGYNEQFF. The DNA for the CDR3 is TGTGCCAGCAGCTGGAGCGGGGGCGGGTACAATGAGCAGTTCTTC.

The chain employs TRBV7-2 and TRBJ1-1; 9 bases are shared with TRBD1. Losses at the gene ends were 3 bases for V and 5 bases for J; bases not matched to a gene: 10. This CDR3 region has 16 residues. CDR1 is SGHTA and CDR2 is FQGNSA in the germline V gene. The CDR3 sequence: CASSFTGGVSGTEAFF. The DNA of the CDR3 is TGTGCCAGCAGCTTTACAGGGGGCGTAAGCGGAACTGAAGCTTTCTTT.

The chain recombines TRBV7-2 with TRBJ2-7; either TRBD1 or TRBD2 may supply D (5 bases each). Trimming removed 3 bases from V and 5 bases from J, with 11 bases in between. Germline V gene lookup returns CDR1 SGHTA and CDR2 FQGNSA. The CDR3 sequence is 13 residues long. The CDR3 protein is CASSFRDLDEQYF. The CDR3 bases are TGTGCCAGCAGCTTCCGGGACCTAGACGAGCAGTACTTC.

V usage is TRBV7-9 and J usage is TRBJ1-1; 7 nucleotides agree with TRBD1. V shed 5 bases and J 3 bases; nucleotides not matched to a gene: 6. The CDR3 runs 14 residues. Germline loops: CDR1 SEHNR, CDR2 FQNEAQ (reference sequence). This chain's CDR3 is CASSHRTGHTEAFF. DNA of the CDR3: TGTGCCAGCAGCCATCGGACAGGCCACACTGAAGCTTTCTTT.

The chain joins TRBV18 to TRBJ1-5, with TRBD1 as a possible D gene (6 bases). The germline V gene has CDR1 KGHSH and CDR2 LQKENI. Deletions cut 3 bases from V and 4 bases from J, with 19 bases between. This CDR3 spans 17 amino acids. The CDR3 bases are TGTGCCAGCTCACCTACAGACCGGCCAGGGGTAAATCAGCCCCAGCATTTT. Translation gives CASSPTDRPGVNQPQHF.